This TCR beta chain was identified during a study of blood T cell repertoires in COVID-19. Study context: Samples came from the United States, Italy and Spain, spanning acute and convalescent COVID-19. The cDNA or gDNA used as material had been derived from T cells, B-cell-depleted T cells, or PBMCs.

Participant age was about 18 to 89 years, and participants resided in about 25 US areas. In the original processing: Nucleated cell counts were estimated from reference gene primer amplification. Method: immunoSEQ multiplex PCR; TCRdb's copy keeps in-frame clones and lacks some. V and J calls and clone size are those listed in that table; D and trimming were worked out from the DNA. Of about 60,000 clones detected, around 80% appear once; the ten largest clones hold less than 4.5%. The sample holds a few counts of this clone. The V gene end was trimmed by 4 bases and the J gene end by 2 bases; junction bases not matched to a gene: 5. The CDR3 totals 15 residues.

This TCR was recovered from a middle-aged woman with acute COVID-19. The V call is TRBV5-3, the J call TRBJ2-2; 7 bases are a match to TRBD1. TRBV5-3 is labeled an ORF, and its function is uncertain. Sequencing was done on a sample of PBMCs or T cells enriched from blood (not recorded which). CDR3 amino acids: CARSLDRRNTGELFF. DNA for the CDR3: TGTGCCAGAAGCCTGGACAGGAGAAACACCGGGGAGCTGTTTTTT.